This T cell receptor (beta chain) was found in a study of blood T cells in healthy people across ages. Broader study findings: Per-million-T-cell TCR beta diversity fell roughly linearly with age.

This clonotype was seen a handful of times. Antigen: not known. A second PCR, run for 7 to 11 cycles, used a sample-barcoded 5' primer plus a J-beta primer mix. TCRdb independently ran MiXCR on the 5' RACE reads; one entry per CDR3 protein. The sample includes around 800,000 distinct CDR3 sequences, roughly 24% of them seen just once. Deletions cut 0 bases from V and 3 bases from J, with 14 bases between. Per the germline V gene, CDR1 is MGHDK and CDR2 is SYGVNS. This CDR3 has 16 amino acids. The donors, aged about 6 to 100, were healthy Caucasians from Russia. Another study also made use of these data, one on T cells of mothers and their children. This second report adds: Material was donated by three healthy Caucasian mothers and their six children.

This chain uses TRBV25-1 with TRBJ1-2; D perhaps matches TRBD1 (5 bases). Material for sequencing was blood. The source is a boy aged 10-17 years in good health. The chain's CDR3 is CASSEYRVGAYYGYTF. CDR3 bases: TGTGCCAGCAGTGAATATAGGGTAGGGGCGTACTATGGCTACACCTTC.